This T cell receptor (beta chain) stems from a study of tumor-infiltrating lymphocytes in primary liver carcinoma (TCRdb year 2017). As for the study more broadly: Of the five patients (three men and two women, aged 30 to 69 years), four had hepatocellular carcinoma and one had combined HCC and intrahepatic cholangiocarcinoma. Technical replicate repertoires showed high reproducibility, with mean shared-clone rates roughly 0.89 and correlation coefficients above 0.95. A total of 35 or so specimens from 5 patients underwent TCRbeta repertoire sequencing, comprising 25 or so tumor regions, 5 adjacent noncancerous liver tissues and 5 peripheral blood samples. Across five regions of each liver tumor, along with adjacent normal tissue and blood, the study brought together TCRbeta repertoire sequencing, expression microarrays and whole-exome sequencing. To link TCRbeta repertoire diversity with the local molecular phenotype, the roughly 23 tumor region samples were profiled using Agilent mRNA microarrays. Roughly 3.5 to 8 million productive TCRbeta reads were obtained per sample, and no significant difference in read depth was found between tissue types. Tumors of the five patients were stage T1-T3 N0M0 with maximum diameters of roughly 4 to 11 cm.

Details on this clonotype: It lacks a known antigen. The conserved phenylalanine or tryptophan is not found at the CDR3 terminus, so this likely reflects a read error.

Total RNA and DNA were co-extracted from approximately 20-30 mg of bulk tissue with the AllPrep DNA/RNA mini kit, without cell sorting. Between late 2015 and 2016, a few patients in China with histopathologically diagnosed primary liver carcinoma had surgical resection. Chronic HBV infection was present in the patients, and the patients were treatment-naive at sampling. Five spatially separated regions were sampled per tumor: superior, inferior, left-lateral and right-lateral poles, plus the tumor centre. According to histology, viable tumor cells made up more than 75% of every tumor sample. Fresh tumor and adjacent tissue pieces were bisected, with one half stored in RNAlater at -80 degrees C and the other half sent for histology. Beyond this particular receptor, the publication reports: A significantly larger repertoire fraction was made up by the top 250 clones in tumors than in blood (p = 0.039). Repertoire overlap was higher between tumor regions (mean roughly 35%) than tumor-adjacent (approximately 17%) or tumor-blood (14%) pairs, consistent with antigen-driven expansion. Only 4 or 5 patients were included in the study, and the authors note that the findings should be validated in a larger study. Only roughly 7-24% of top clones appeared in all five regions of a tumor, which suggests that tumor-infiltrating T cells are spatially heterogeneous. Bulk unsorted samples precluded comparing CD4+ and CD8+ T cell repertoires. Only the TCR beta chain was sequenced, so true repertoire diversity is likely underestimated because unpaired alpha chains were not captured.

TCRbeta-specific cDNA was reverse-transcribed from roughly 500 ng total RNA using a constant-region primer and ProtoScript II reverse transcriptase. Three nested multiplex PCR rounds, following a slightly modified ARM-PCR procedure, were used to build the TCRbeta libraries. Sample barcodes and Illumina adapters were added in a final 25-cycle PCR using Deep VentR polymerase. Before sequencing, amplicons between 200 and 500 bp were purified from gel using a QIAquick gel extraction kit. An Illumina HiSeq 2500 was used to sequence the TCRbeta amplicons with 250-bp paired-end reads. Per the original workflow: Reads were quality-trimmed with Trimmomatic v0.33, and paired reads were merged with FLASH v1.2.11 to recover full CDR3 sequences. V, D and J germline segments were assigned to the rearranged TCRbeta sequences using MiGEC v1.2.1b. Clonotype statistics and Shannon-Wiener diversity indices were computed with VDJtools v1.0.0. Except for diversity analysis, only the 250 most abundant clonotypes of each sample were used in subsequent analyses to reduce sampling bias. The raw public data were reprocessed by TCRdb itself: fastp quality trimming at Q25, MiXCR clonotype calling, in-frame beta chains only. Rows are unified per CDR3 protein, each entry keeping the most common DNA and genes. The authors' filters were not applied to this entry. The sample yields about 84,000 distinct CDR3 sequences; 55% to 85% were counted once. Approximately 19% of the sample lies in the top ten.

The sequenced sample was liver tumor tissue from sampling region 1. What this sample's cell subset or site label stands for: tumor region T1, superior pole. This clonotype was obtained from a man aged 35-49 years with primary liver carcinoma and hepatitis B virus infection.

The nucleotide sequence reads TGTGCCAGCAGTTGGCAGGGATCGGGAGAGACCCAGTACTCC. The encoded protein is CASSWQGSGETQYS. The sequence links TRBV12-3 or TRBV12-4 to TRBJ2-5, with TRBD1 perhaps the D gene, on 5 matching bases. The CDR3 is 14 residues long, ends included. The read is trimmed to its CDR3 DNA, 42 bases read in frame from base 1. The V end loses 4 bases and the J end loses 4 bases, and a stretch of 13 bases separates them.